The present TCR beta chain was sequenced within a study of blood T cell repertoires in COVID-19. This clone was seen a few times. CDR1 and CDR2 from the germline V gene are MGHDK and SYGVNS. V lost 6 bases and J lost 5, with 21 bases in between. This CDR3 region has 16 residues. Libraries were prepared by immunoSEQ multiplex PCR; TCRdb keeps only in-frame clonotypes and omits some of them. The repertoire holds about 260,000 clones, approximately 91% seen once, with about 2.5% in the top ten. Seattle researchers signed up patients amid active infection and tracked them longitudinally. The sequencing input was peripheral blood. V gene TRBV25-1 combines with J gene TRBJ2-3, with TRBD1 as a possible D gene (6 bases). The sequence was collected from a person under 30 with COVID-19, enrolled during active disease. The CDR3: CASSKTGTHPGDTQYF. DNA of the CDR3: TGTGCCAGCAGCAAGACCGGGACACATCCCGGAGATACGCAGTATTTT.